This T cell receptor (beta chain) was identified in a study of monozygotic twins with inflammatory bowel disease. From its re-call of the 5' RACE reads, TCRdb lists each CDR3 protein once, without DNA. This listing includes 420,000 or so distinct CDR3 sequences. The clonotype comes from a human donor with ulcerative colitis or Crohn's disease, or a healthy co-twin of an affected twin (not recorded which). Sequenced sample: blood.

Here the CDR3 reads CAISESWTDGYTF. The chain uses TRBV10-3 and TRBJ1-2. This CDR3 region has 13 residues. CDR1 is ENHRY and CDR2 is SYGVKD in the germline V gene.